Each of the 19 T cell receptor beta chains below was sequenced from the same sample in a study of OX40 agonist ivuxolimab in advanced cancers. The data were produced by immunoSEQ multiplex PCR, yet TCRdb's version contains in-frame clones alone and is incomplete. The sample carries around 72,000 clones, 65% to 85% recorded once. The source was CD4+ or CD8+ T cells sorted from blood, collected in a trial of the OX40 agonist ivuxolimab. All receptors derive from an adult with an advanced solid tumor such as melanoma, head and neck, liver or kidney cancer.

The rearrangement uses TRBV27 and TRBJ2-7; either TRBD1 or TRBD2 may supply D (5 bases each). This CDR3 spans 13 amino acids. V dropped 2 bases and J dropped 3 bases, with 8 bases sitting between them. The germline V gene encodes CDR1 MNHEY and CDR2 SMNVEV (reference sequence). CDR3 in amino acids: CASSLVGGYEQYF. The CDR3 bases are TGTGCCAGCAGTTTAGTTGGGGGCTACGAGCAGTACTTC.

The CDR3 bases are TGTGCCAGTAGCGGGACAGGGTCGAAAGAGACCCAGTACTTC. As protein: CASSGTGSKETQYF. The chain couples TRBV19 to TRBJ2-5; 9 bases fit TRBD1. V lost 6 bases, J lost 3 bases, and 5 bases stayed unmatched. Looked up from germline, CDR1 is LNHDA and CDR2 is SQIVND (reference sequence). The CDR3 totals 14 residues.

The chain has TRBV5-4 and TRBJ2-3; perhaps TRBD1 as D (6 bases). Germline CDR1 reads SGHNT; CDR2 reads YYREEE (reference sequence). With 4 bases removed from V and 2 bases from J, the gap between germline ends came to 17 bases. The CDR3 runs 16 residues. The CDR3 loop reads CASSRTGTRDTDTQYF. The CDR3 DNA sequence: TGTGCCAGCAGCAGAACCGGGACAAGAGACACAGATACGCAGTATTTT.

CDR3 sequence (DNA): TGTGCCAGCAGCCACCCGGGACAGGGGCCACCCTCGGGGACCCAGTACTTC. Protein: CASSHPGQGPPSGTQYF. The gene calls are TRBV5-6 and TRBJ2-5; the match to TRBD1 covers 10 bases. The CDR3 extends over 17 amino acids. The V gene end was trimmed by 4 bases and the J gene end by 7 bases; junction bases not matched to a gene: 16. Germline V gives CDR1 SGHDT, CDR2 YYEEEE.

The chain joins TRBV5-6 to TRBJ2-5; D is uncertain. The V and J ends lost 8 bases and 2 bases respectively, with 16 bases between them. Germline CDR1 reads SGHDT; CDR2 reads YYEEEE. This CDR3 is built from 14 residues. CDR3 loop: CASLPRLGQETQYF. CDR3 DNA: TGTGCCAGTCTCCCACGGTTGGGGCAAGAGACCCAGTACTTC.

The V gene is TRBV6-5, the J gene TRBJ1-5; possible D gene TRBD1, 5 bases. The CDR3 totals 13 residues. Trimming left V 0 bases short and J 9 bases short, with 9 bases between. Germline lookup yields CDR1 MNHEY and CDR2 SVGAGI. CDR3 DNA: TGTGCCAGCAGTTACTCAGGGGCCGGGCCCCAGCATTTT. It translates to CASSYSGAGPQHF.

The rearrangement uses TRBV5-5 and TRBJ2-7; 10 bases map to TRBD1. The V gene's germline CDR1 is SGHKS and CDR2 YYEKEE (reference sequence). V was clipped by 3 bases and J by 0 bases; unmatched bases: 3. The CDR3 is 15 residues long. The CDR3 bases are TGTGCCAGCAGCTGGACAGGGGGTAGCTCCTACGAGCAGTACTTC. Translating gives CASSWTGGSSYEQYF. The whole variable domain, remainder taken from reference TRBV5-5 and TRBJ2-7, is DAGVTQSPTHLIKTRGQQVTLRCSPISGHKSVSWYQQVLGQGPQFIFQYYEKEERGRGNFPDRFSARQFPNYSSELNVNALLLGDSALYLCASSWTGGSSYEQYFGPGTRLTVT.

The CDR3 coding sequence is TGTGCCAGTAGGACCAATGTGGGCACAAACAATCAGCCCCAGCATTTT. Translated, it gives CASRTNVGTNNQPQHF. The genes are TRBV19 and TRBJ1-5; D is ambiguous. Germline values: CDR1 LNHDA, CDR2 SQIVND (reference sequence). The CDR3 is 16 residues long. Trimming took off 6 bases at V and 3 bases at J, with 18 bases between the two ends.

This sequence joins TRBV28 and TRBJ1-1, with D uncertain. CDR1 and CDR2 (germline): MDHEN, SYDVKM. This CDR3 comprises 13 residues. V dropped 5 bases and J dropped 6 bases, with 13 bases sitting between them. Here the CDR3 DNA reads TGTGCCAGCAGTCATCTTAACAAGGCTGAAGCTTTCTTT. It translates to CASSHLNKAEAFF.

CDR3 residues: CASSVRWDKTYEQYF. The CDR3 DNA reads TGTGCCAGCAGCGTAAGATGGGACAAAACCTACGAGCAGTACTTC. The chain employs TRBV7-2 and TRBJ2-7, with TRBD1 as a possible D gene (6 bases). The V end lost 5 bases, the J end lost 2 bases, and 16 bases lay between the germline ends. Germline CDR1 SGHTA, CDR2 FQGNSA. The CDR3 consists of 15 residues.

CDR3 sequence (DNA): TGCGCCAGCAGCCAAGTACCCTCGGCGGGGGGCACAGATACGCAGTATTTT. Its translation: CASSQVPSAGGTDTQYF. This sequence joins TRBV4-1 and TRBJ2-3; 7 positions match TRBD2. Trimming took 1 base from V and 1 from J; bases not matched to a gene: 8. CDR3 size: 17 residues. Germline-derived CDR1 and CDR2 are MGHRA and YSYEKL.

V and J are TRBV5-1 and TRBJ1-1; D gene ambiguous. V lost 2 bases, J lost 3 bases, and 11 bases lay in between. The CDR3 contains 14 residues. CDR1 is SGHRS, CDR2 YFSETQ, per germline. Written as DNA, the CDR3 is TGCGCCAGCAGCTTAGAGGGCCAGTACACTGAAGCTTTCTTT. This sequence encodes CASSLEGQYTEAFF.

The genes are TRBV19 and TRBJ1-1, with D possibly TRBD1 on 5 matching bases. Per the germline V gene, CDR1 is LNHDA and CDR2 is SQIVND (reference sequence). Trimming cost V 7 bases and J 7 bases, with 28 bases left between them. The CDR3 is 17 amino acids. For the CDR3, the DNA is TGTGCCAGTACTCTAACCAGGGTCAGGCGCCCTTACTTTGAAGCTTTCTTT. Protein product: CASTLTRVRRPYFEAFF.

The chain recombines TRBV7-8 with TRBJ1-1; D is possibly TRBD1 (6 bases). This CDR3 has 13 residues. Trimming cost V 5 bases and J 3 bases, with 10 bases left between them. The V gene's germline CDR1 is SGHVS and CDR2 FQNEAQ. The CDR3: CASSPQGDTEAFF. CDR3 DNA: TGTGCCAGCAGCCCACAGGGAGACACTGAAGCTTTCTTT.

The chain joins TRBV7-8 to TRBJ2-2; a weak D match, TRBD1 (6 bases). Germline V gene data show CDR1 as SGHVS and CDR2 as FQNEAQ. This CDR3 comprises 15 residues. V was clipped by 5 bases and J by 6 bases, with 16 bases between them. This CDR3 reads CASSPSNRAAGELFF. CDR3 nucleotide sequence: TGTGCCAGCAGCCCATCTAACAGGGCAGCCGGGGAGCTGTTTTTT.

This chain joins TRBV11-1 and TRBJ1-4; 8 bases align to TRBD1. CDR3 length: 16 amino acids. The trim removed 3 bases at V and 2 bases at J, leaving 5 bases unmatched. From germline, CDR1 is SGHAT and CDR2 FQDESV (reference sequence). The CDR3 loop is CASSFGQGTTNEKLFF. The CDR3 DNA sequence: TGTGCCAGCAGCTTTGGACAGGGTACGACTAATGAAAAACTGTTTTTT.

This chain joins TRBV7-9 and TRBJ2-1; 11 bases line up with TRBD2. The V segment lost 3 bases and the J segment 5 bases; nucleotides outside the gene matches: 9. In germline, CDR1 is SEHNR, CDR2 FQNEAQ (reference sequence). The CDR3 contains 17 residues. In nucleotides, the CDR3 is TGTGCCAGCAGCTTCCCTAGACTAGCGGGGATCAACAATGAGCAGTTCTTC. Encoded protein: CASSFPRLAGINNEQFF.

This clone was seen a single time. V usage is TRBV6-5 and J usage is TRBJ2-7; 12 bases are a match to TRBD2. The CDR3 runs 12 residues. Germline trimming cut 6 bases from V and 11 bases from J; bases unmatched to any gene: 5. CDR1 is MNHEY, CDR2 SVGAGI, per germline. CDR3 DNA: TGTGCCAGCAGACACAGGACTAGCGGGGAGTACTTC. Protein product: CASRHRTSGEYF.

The CDR3 loop reads CASTSGPGLKDEKLFF. For the CDR3, the DNA is TGTGCCAGTACCTCAGGACCGGGACTGAAGGATGAAAAACTGTTTTTT. The genes are TRBV5-8 and TRBJ1-4, with D perhaps matching TRBD1 (5 bases). The V and J ends lost 8 bases and 6 bases respectively, with 23 bases between them. Per germline, CDR1 SGHTS and CDR2 YDEGEE. The CDR3 is made up of 16 amino acids.